The 26 T cell receptor beta chains below come from one sample, sequenced in a study of blood T cell repertoires in COVID-19. Assay: immunoSEQ multiplex PCR; the TCRdb copy retains only in-frame clones and omits some. The sample records about 530,000 clones, approximately 88% being singletons. Input material: peripheral blood. The origin of the receptors is a woman between 50 and 59 years old with COVID-19, enrolled during active disease.

V and J are TRBV6-6 and TRBJ1-5, with D possibly TRBD1 on 5 matching bases. Per the germline V gene, CDR1 is MNHNY and CDR2 is SVGAGI (reference sequence). This CDR3 has 16 residues. V lost 5 bases and J 2 bases, leaving 16 bases between the germline ends. The CDR3 spells CASSLLGVMGNQPQHF. CDR3 nucleotide sequence: TGTGCCAGCAGTCTCCTAGGGGTCATGGGCAATCAGCCCCAGCATTTT.

This chain uses TRBV28 with TRBJ1-1, with unresolved D. Germline V gives CDR1 MDHEN, CDR2 SYDVKM. CDR3 length equals 14 residues. The ends were cut back, 2 bases at V and 5 bases at J, with 12 bases in the middle. In DNA form, the CDR3 reads TGTGCCAGCAGTTTACAGGCGGGGAGGACTGAAGCTTTCTTT. Its protein is CASSLQAGRTEAFF.

This clone was observed a single time. The chain couples TRBV10-3 to TRBJ2-1, with 12 bases identical to TRBD2. V trimming: 11 bases; J trimming: 4 bases; junction bases outside the gene matches: 6. Looked up from germline, CDR1 is ENHRY and CDR2 is SYGVKD. This CDR3 has 14 amino acids. The CDR3 DNA sequence: TGTGCCGCCACTAGCGGGGGGCGATACAATGAGCAGTTCTTC. Amino acids: CAATSGGRYNEQFF.

This clone was observed a handful of times. The CDR3: CASSVTVDRVGTEAFF. CDR3 DNA: TGTGCCAGCAGCGTAACTGTTGACAGGGTCGGCACTGAAGCTTTCTTT. The chain has TRBV9 and TRBJ1-1; 7 nucleotides align to TRBD1. J was trimmed by 4 bases and V by 1 base; bases with no gene match: 10. CDR3 length: 16 amino acids. Germline loops: CDR1 SGDLS, CDR2 YYNGEE. Supplemented by reference TRBV9 and TRBJ1-1, the full variable domain reads DSGVTQTPKHLITATGQRVTLRCSPRSGDLSVYWYQQSLDQGLQFLIQYYNGEERAKGNILERFSAQQFPDLHSELNLSSLELGDSALYFCASSVTVDRVGTEAFFGQGTRLTVV.

The rearrangement uses TRBV12-3 or TRBV12-4 and TRBJ1-6; weak D call: TRBD1 (5 bases). The germline V and J ends were trimmed by 1 base and 7 bases, with 5 bases remaining between them. The CDR3 covers 13 residues. This CDR3 reads CASSLDRNSPLHF. The CDR3 DNA sequence: TGTGCCAGCAGTTTAGACAGGAATTCACCCCTCCACTTT.

The chain joins TRBV19 to TRBJ2-7; 13 bases match TRBD2. CDR1 and CDR2 (germline): LNHDA, SQIVND (reference sequence). V was pared by 5 bases and J by 0 bases, with 10 bases of the junction left unmatched. The CDR3 consists of 18 residues. This CDR3 is CASSSRLAGGISSYEQYF. The DNA for the CDR3 is TGTGCCAGTAGTTCGAGACTAGCGGGGGGTATTAGCTCCTACGAGCAGTACTTC.

This clone has only a few counts. The gene calls are TRBV11-2 and TRBJ1-6, with D possibly matching TRBD1 (5 bases). CDR3 length equals 14 residues. The V gene's germline CDR1 is SGHAT and CDR2 FQNNGV. The V end lost 7 bases, the J end lost 7 bases, and 14 bases lay between the germline ends. The CDR3 reads CASMWGVVNSPLHF. In DNA form, the CDR3 reads TGTGCCAGCATGTGGGGGGTAGTAAATTCACCCCTCCACTTT. The whole variable domain, filled in from reference TRBV11-2 and TRBJ1-6, reads EAGVAQSPRYKIIEKRQSVAFWCNPISGHATLYWYQQILGQGPKLLIQFQNNGVVDDSQLPKDRFSAERLKGVDSTLKIQPAKLEDSAVYLCASMWGVVNSPLHFGNGTRLTVT.

The V call is TRBV6-5, the J call TRBJ2-3; no firm D call. CDR3 length: 15 residues. CDR1 MNHEY and CDR2 SVGAGI come from the germline V gene. Trimming cost V 2 bases and J 0 bases, with 9 bases left between them. The CDR3 protein is CASSYGSASTDTQYF. The CDR3, as DNA: TGTGCCAGCAGTTACGGCTCCGCTAGCACAGATACGCAGTATTTT.

J is TRBJ1-1 and V is TRBV30; D gene uncertain. Germline V CDR1 and CDR2: GTSNPN, SVGIG (reference sequence). This CDR3 region has 14 residues. Trimming took off 5 bases at V and 5 bases at J, with 18 bases between the two ends. The CDR3 sequence: CAWSTAPRTTEAFF. Here the CDR3 DNA reads TGTGCCTGGTCAACCGCACCCAGAACGACTGAAGCTTTCTTT.

The rearrangement joins TRBV4-2 to TRBJ2-3; 12 bases line up with TRBD2. J gave up 4 bases and V 1 base, and 12 bases lay outside the gene matches. Germline V gene data show CDR1 as LGHNA and CDR2 as YNFKEQ. This CDR3 contains 19 residues. This CDR3 is CASSQVVTSGGFSADTQYF. CDR3 coding DNA: TGTGCCAGCAGCCAAGTAGTGACTAGCGGGGGCTTTTCAGCAGATACGCAGTATTTT.

V gene TRBV25-1 combines with J gene TRBJ2-7; 10 nucleotides agree with TRBD2. The CDR3 is made up of 14 amino acids. V lost 5 bases and J lost 0; bases outside the gene matches: 1. CDR1 is MGHDK and CDR2 is SYGVNS in the germline V gene. CDR3 nucleotides: TGTGCCAGCAGTATAGCGGGGGGCTCCTACGAGCAGTACTTC. Translation gives CASSIAGGSYEQYF.

J is TRBJ1-1 and V is TRBV9, with unresolved D. The V and J ends lost 2 bases and 4 bases respectively, with 12 bases between them. CDR1 is SGDLS, CDR2 YYNGEE, per germline. CDR3 size: 14 residues. This CDR3 reads CASSVDPGGTEAFF. CDR3 coding DNA: TGTGCCAGCAGCGTGGACCCTGGAGGCACTGAAGCTTTCTTT. Drawing the rest from reference TRBV9 and TRBJ1-1, the complete variable domain is DSGVTQTPKHLITATGQRVTLRCSPRSGDLSVYWYQQSLDQGLQFLIQYYNGEERAKGNILERFSAQQFPDLHSELNLSSLELGDSALYFCASSVDPGGTEAFFGQGTRLTVV.

The CDR3 reads CASSLAGGDTDTQYF. CDR3 nucleotides: TGTGCCAGCAGCTTAGCGGGGGGGGACACAGATACGCAGTATTTT. J is TRBJ2-3 and V is TRBV7-6; 7 positions agree with TRBD2. V was pared by 0 bases and J by 2 bases, with 2 bases of the junction left unmatched. The CDR3 contains 15 residues. The V gene's germline CDR1 is SGHVS and CDR2 FNYEAQ.

The chain uses TRBV3-1 (or the pseudogene TRBV3-2) and TRBJ1-2; D may be TRBD1 (5 bases). Germline-derived CDR1 and CDR2 are LGHDT and YNNKEL (reference sequence). This CDR3 region has 13 residues. V was trimmed by 1 base and J by 4 bases, leaving 7 bases between them. The CDR3 protein is CASSQGGPYGYTF. CDR3 nucleotides: TGTGCCAGCAGCCAAGGGGGCCCCTATGGCTACACCTTC.

V usage is TRBV27 and J usage is TRBJ2-1; 9 nucleotides line up with TRBD2. V lost 6 bases, J lost 0 bases, and 18 bases stayed unmatched. CDR3 size: 20 residues. Germline values: CDR1 MNHEY, CDR2 SMNVEV (reference sequence). The CDR3: CASSTSASGVTFYSYNEQFF. The CDR3 nucleotides read TGTGCCAGCAGCACCTCGGCTAGCGGGGTTACCTTCTACTCCTACAATGAGCAGTTCTTC.

The J gene is TRBJ1-2, the V gene TRBV9; D not resolved. The CDR3 length is 15 residues. Germline V CDR1 and CDR2: SGDLS, YYNGEE. Trimming shortened V by 2 bases and J by 2 bases, and 13 bases separated the two germline ends. CDR3 loop: CASSVGLDGNYGYTF. For the CDR3, the DNA is TGTGCCAGCAGCGTCGGACTGGACGGAAACTATGGCTACACCTTC. Based on the CDR3 plus reference TRBV9 and TRBJ1-2, the full variable domain is DSGVTQTPKHLITATGQRVTLRCSPRSGDLSVYWYQQSLDQGLQFLIQYYNGEERAKGNILERFSAQQFPDLHSELNLSSLELGDSALYFCASSVGLDGNYGYTFGSGTRLTVV.

V usage is TRBV28 and J usage is TRBJ2-7; 9 nucleotides agree with TRBD1. The V gene end was trimmed by 8 bases and the J gene end by 3 bases; junction bases not matched to a gene: 11. Germline CDR1 is MDHEN and CDR2 is SYDVKM. CDR3 length: 15 residues. CDR3 nucleotide sequence: TGTGCCAGCGTACCACCTGGGACAGGGATCTACGAGCAGTACTTC. As protein: CASVPPGTGIYEQYF. Complete variable domain (other parts from reference TRBV28 and TRBJ2-7): DVKVTQSSRYLVKRTGEKVFLECVQDMDHENMFWYRQDPGLGLRLIYFSYDVKMKEKGDIPEGYSVSREKKERFSLILESASTNQTSMYLCASVPPGTGIYEQYFGPGTRLTVT.

V usage is TRBV7-9 and J usage is TRBJ1-1; D unclear. The CDR3 is made up of 14 amino acids. V lost 3 bases, J lost 1 base, and 9 bases lay in between. The germline V gene has CDR1 SEHNR and CDR2 FQNEAQ (reference sequence). The CDR3 is CASSLDWSNTEAFF. The CDR3 nucleotides are TGTGCCAGCAGCTTGGACTGGTCGAACACTGAAGCTTTCTTT. Together with reference TRBV7-9 and TRBJ1-1, the CDR3 gives the full variable domain: DTGVSQNPRHKITKRGQNVTFRCDPISEHNRLYWYRQTLGQGPEFLTYFQNEAQLEKSRLLSDRFSAERPKGSFSTLEIQRTEQGDSAMYLCASSLDWSNTEAFFGQGTRLTVV.

The V and J genes are TRBV29-1 and TRBJ2-1, with a tentative D call TRBD2 (7 bases). This CDR3 contains 12 residues. CDR1 is SQVTM, CDR2 ANQGSEA, per germline. V dropped 4 bases and J dropped 7 bases, with 11 bases sitting between them. Here the CDR3 reads CSVGGGANEQFF. DNA for the CDR3: TGCAGCGTTGGAGGGGGGGCTAATGAGCAGTTCTTC.

The chain carries TRBV13 and TRBJ1-1; maybe TRBD1 (5 bases). Trimming left V 0 bases short and J 8 bases short, with 34 bases between. The CDR3 extends over 21 amino acids. Germline assignment: CDR1 PRHDT and CDR2 FYEKMQ (reference sequence). CDR3 nucleotide sequence: TGTGCCAGCAGCTTAGGGCTCCCCCGACGTTTTTCCGGGACTGCCCGTGGGGAAGCTTTCTTT. This translates into CASSLGLPRRFSGTARGEAFF.

This chain joins TRBV18 and TRBJ1-1; D is perhaps TRBD1 (6 bases). CDR1 and CDR2 (germline): KGHSH, LQKENI. The CDR3 has 17 residues. Trimming shortened V by 6 bases and J by 2 bases, and 22 bases separated the two germline ends. The CDR3 is CASSPNLQGFDNTEAFF. CDR3 in DNA: TGTGCCAGCTCCCCTAACCTTCAGGGGTTTGATAACACTGAAGCTTTCTTT.

V gene TRBV6-1 combines with J gene TRBJ2-7; a possible D gene is TRBD2 (7 bases). CDR1 and CDR2 (germline): MNHNS, SASEGT. V was trimmed by 1 base and J by 1 base, leaving 14 bases between them. This CDR3 contains 16 residues. The CDR3: CASSEDGGAGSYEQYF. CDR3 DNA sequence: TGTGCCAGCAGTGAAGATGGGGGGGCAGGTTCCTACGAGCAGTACTTC.

J is TRBJ1-6 and V is TRBV19; weak D call: TRBD1 (5 bases). The CDR3 has 18 residues. The V end lost 5 bases, the J end lost 7 bases, and 24 bases lay between the germline ends. Per germline, CDR1 LNHDA and CDR2 SQIVND (reference sequence). Written as DNA, the CDR3 is TGTGCCAGTAGTCCCCGCGCGAGAGAGTGGGGCCGAAATTCACCCCTCCACTTT. It translates to CASSPRAREWGRNSPLHF. Full variable domain (remainder filled in from reference TRBV19 and TRBJ1-6): DGGITQSPKYLFRKEGQNVTLSCEQNLNHDAMYWYRQDPGQGLRLIYYSQIVNDFQKGDIAEGYSVSREKKESFPLTVTSAQKNPTAFYLCASSPRAREWGRNSPLHFGNGTRLTVT.

This rearrangement joins TRBV5-6 to TRBJ1-1; D is undetermined. V lost 4 bases and J lost 6, with 19 bases in between. Germline V CDR1 and CDR2: SGHDT, YYEEEE. The CDR3 sequence is 15 residues long. CDR3 coding DNA: TGTGCCAGCAGCACTAACGGAGAAATAATGGCTGAAGCTTTCTTT. As protein: CASSTNGEIMAEAFF.

The table lists this clone with a few counts. The rearrangement uses TRBV7-3 and TRBJ1-2; TRBD1 aligns across 9 bases. The V segment lost 5 bases and the J segment 7 bases; nucleotides outside the gene matches: 5. Germline CDR1 and CDR2: SGHTA and FQGTGA. The CDR3 consists of 13 residues. CDR3 protein: CASSERTGVGYTF. In DNA form, the CDR3 reads TGTGCCAGCAGCGAACGGACAGGGGTTGGCTACACCTTC. Combining the CDR3 with reference TRBV7-3 and TRBJ1-2 gives the whole variable domain GAGVSQTPSNKVTEKGKYVELRCDPISGHTALYWYRQSLGQGPEFLIYFQGTGAADDSGLPNDRFFAVRPEGSVSTLKIQRTERGDSAVYLCASSERTGVGYTFGSGTRLTVV.

J is TRBJ2-2 and V is TRBV6-5; 7 bases line up with TRBD1. Per germline, CDR1 MNHEY and CDR2 SVGAGI. V trimming: 0 bases; J trimming: 8 bases; junction bases outside the gene matches: 3. This CDR3 has 14 residues. The CDR3 is CASSYSDRFGELFF. CDR3 bases: TGTGCCAGCAGTTACTCGGACAGGTTTGGGGAGCTGTTTTTT.